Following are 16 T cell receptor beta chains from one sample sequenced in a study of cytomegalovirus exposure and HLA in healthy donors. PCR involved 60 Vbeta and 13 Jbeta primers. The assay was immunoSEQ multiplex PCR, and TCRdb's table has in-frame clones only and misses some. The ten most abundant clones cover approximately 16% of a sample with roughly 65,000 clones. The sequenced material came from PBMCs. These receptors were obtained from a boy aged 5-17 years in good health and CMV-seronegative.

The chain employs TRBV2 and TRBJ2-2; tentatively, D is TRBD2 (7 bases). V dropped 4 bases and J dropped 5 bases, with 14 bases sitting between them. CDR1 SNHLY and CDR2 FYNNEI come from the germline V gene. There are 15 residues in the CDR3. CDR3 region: CASSAGGPGTGELFF. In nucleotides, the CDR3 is TGTGCCAGCAGTGCCGGGGGGCCGGGGACCGGGGAGCTGTTTTTT.

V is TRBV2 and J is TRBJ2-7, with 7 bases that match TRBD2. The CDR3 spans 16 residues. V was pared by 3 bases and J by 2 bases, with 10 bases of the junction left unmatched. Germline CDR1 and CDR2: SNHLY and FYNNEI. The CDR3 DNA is TGTGCCAGCAGTGACCTGGCGGGGGATAGCGCCTACGAGCAGTACTTC. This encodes CASSDLAGDSAYEQYF.

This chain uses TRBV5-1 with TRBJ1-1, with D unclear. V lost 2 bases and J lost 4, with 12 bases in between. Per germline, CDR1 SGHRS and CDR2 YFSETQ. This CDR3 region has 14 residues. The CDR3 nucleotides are TGCGCCAGCAGCTTAGACTGGGAGGGCACTGAAGCTTTCTTT. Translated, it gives CASSLDWEGTEAFF.

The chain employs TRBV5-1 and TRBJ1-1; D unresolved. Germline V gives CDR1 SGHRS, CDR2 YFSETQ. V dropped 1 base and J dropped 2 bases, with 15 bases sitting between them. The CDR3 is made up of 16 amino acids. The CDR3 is CASSLTQLLFNTEAFF. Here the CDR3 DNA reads TGCGCCAGCAGCTTGACACAACTACTGTTTAACACTGAAGCTTTCTTT.

Written as DNA, the CDR3 is TGCGCCAGCGCTGGAGGGCAGGGCCATTTAATCTACGAGCAGTACTTC. It translates to CASAGGQGHLIYEQYF. The chain links TRBV10-1 to TRBJ2-7, with D perhaps TRBD2 (6 bases). This CDR3 region has 16 residues. Germline V lookup: CDR1 WNHNN, CDR2 SYGVQD (reference sequence). V was cut by 8 bases and J by 3 bases, with 23 bases left in between.

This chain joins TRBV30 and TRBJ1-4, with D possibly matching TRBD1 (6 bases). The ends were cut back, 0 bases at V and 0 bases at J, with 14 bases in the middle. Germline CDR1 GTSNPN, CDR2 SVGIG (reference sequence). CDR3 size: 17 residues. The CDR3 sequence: CAWSVGTGWTTNEKLFF. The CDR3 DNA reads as TGTGCCTGGAGTGTAGGTACAGGGTGGACAACTAATGAAAAACTGTTTTTT.

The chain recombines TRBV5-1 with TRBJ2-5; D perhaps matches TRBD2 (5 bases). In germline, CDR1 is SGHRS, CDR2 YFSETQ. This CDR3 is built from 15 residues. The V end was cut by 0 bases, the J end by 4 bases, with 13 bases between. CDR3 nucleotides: TGCGCCAGCAGCTTGGAGCACGTGGGGAGAGAGACCCAGTACTTC. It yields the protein CASSLEHVGRETQYF. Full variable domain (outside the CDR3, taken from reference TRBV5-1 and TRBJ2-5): KAGVTQTPRYLIKTRGQQVTLSCSPISGHRSVSWYQQTPGQGLQFLFEYFSETQRNKGNFPGRFSGRQFSNSRSEMNVSTLELGDSALYLCASSLEHVGRETQYFGPGTRLLVL.

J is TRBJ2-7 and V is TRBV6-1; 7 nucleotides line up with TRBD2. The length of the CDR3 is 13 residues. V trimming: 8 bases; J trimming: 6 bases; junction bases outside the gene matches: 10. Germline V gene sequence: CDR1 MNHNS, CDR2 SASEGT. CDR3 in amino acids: CASGRDGRFEQYF. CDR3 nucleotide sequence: TGTGCCAGCGGGAGGGACGGCCGCTTCGAGCAGTACTTC.

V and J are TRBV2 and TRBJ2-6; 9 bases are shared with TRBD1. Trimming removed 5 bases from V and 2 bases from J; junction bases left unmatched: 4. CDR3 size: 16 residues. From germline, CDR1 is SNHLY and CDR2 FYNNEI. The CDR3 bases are TGTGCCAGCAGTTTAACAGGGGGCGCTGGGGCCAACGTCCTGACTTTC. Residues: CASSLTGGAGANVLTF.

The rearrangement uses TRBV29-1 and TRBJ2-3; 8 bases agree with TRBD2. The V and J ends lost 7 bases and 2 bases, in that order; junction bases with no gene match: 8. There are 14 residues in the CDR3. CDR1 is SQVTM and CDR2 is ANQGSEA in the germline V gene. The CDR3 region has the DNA TGCAGCGCCTTAGCGGGAATTAACACAGATACGCAGTATTTT. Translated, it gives CSALAGINTDTQYF.

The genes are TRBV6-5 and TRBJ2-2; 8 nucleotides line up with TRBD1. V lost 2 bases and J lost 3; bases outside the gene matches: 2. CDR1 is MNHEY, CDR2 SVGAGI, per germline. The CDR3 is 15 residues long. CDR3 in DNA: TGTGCCAGCAGTTACGGACAGGGCCACACCGGGGAGCTGTTTTTT. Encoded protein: CASSYGQGHTGELFF.

CDR3: CSVRDNAYEQYF. The CDR3 nucleotides are TGCAGCGTCCGGGACAACGCCTACGAGCAGTACTTC. The V call is TRBV29-1, the J call TRBJ2-7, with D possibly being TRBD1 (6 bases). This CDR3 has 12 amino acids. CDR1 and CDR2 (germline): SQVTM, ANQGSEA. Trimming took 6 bases from V and 2 from J, leaving 11 bases between them.

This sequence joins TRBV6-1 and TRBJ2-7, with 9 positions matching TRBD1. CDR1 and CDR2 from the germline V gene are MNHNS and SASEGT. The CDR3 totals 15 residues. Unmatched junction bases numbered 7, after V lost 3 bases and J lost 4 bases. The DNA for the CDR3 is TGTGCCAGCAGTGAGACAGGGGGATCGCCTTACGAGCAGTACTTC. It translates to CASSETGGSPYEQYF.

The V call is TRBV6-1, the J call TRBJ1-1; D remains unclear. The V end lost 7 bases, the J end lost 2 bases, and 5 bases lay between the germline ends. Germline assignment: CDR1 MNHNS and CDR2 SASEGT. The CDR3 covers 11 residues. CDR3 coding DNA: TGTGCCAGCAAGCAAAACACTGAAGCTTTCTTT. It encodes CASKQNTEAFF.

The CDR3 loop is CASSAIGGGNTEAFF. The CDR3 DNA reads as TGTGCCAGCAGCGCGATAGGGGGGGGGAACACTGAAGCTTTCTTT. The rearrangement uses TRBV6-1 and TRBJ1-1; tentatively, D is TRBD1 (6 bases). Germline V gene sequence: CDR1 MNHNS, CDR2 SASEGT. The CDR3 totals 15 residues. V lost 6 bases to trimming and J lost 1 base, with 15 bases between them.

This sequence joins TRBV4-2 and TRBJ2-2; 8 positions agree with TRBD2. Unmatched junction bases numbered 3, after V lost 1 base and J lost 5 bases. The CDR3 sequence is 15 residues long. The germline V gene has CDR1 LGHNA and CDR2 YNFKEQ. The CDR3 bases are TGTGCCAGCAGCCAAGCGACGGGAGGGACCGGGGAGCTGTTTTTT. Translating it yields CASSQATGGTGELFF.